This note documents a single T cell receptor beta chain sequence. The sample comes from a study of cytomegalovirus exposure and HLA in healthy donors. Repertoires were generated with immunoSEQ multiplex PCR, while TCRdb's copy carries only in-frame clones and drops some. Of hundreds of thousands of clones in the sample, roughly 88% were seen once. Germline-derived CDR1 and CDR2 are MNHEY and SMNVEV (reference sequence). The CDR3 length is 16 residues. V lost 3 bases, J lost 3 bases, and 7 bases stayed unmatched. This sequence was found in a woman between 18 and 30 years old in good health and CMV-seronegative. The sample consisted of PBMCs. This chain joins TRBV27 and TRBJ1-1, with TRBD1 matching over 10 bases. The DNA for the CDR3 is TGTGCCAGCAGTTTTGGACAGGGGGAAGTGGACACTGAAGCTTTCTTT. As protein: CASSFGQGEVDTEAFF.